This T cell receptor beta chain appears in the sequencing data of a study of shared clonotypes between healthy human individuals. The CDR3 extends over 13 amino acids. Germline V gives CDR1 LNHDA, CDR2 SQIVND (reference sequence). Trimming shortened V by 3 bases and J by 7 bases, and 12 bases separated the two germline ends. Using immunoSEQ multiplex PCR, the repertoire was profiled, and TCRdb retains in-frame clones only, with some absent. This table has approximately 1.1 million clones, roughly 74% appearing once. The V call is TRBV19, the J call TRBJ1-2; D gene uncertain. The material sequenced was memory CD4+ T cells from PBMCs. Subset given: CD45RA-negative fraction. The TCR sequence derives from a man aged 18 to 30 in good health. Some clones in this sample may be carry-over from other donors' samples. The DNA for the CDR3 is TGTGCCAGTAGTATTGGAGGTCTAAGTGGCTACACCTTC. Translated, it gives CASSIGGLSGYTF. Full variable domain (remainder filled in from reference TRBV19 and TRBJ1-2): DGGITQSPKYLFRKEGQNVTLSCEQNLNHDAMYWYRQDPGQGLRLIYYSQIVNDFQKGDIAEGYSVSREKKESFPLTVTSAQKNPTAFYLCASSIGGLSGYTFGSGTRLTVV.